This T cell receptor beta chain was captured by sequencing in a study of cytomegalovirus exposure and HLA in healthy donors. Study-wide context: It was reported in a later analysis that the same platform had been used for the roughly 110 validation repertoires as for the approximately 730 first-cohort repertoires.

This clone was seen once. What it binds is unknown. Overall study results and limits: The finding came from a later analysis; first-cohort TCR clusters tended to co-occur in the roughly 110 validation repertoires. The classifier reportedly diagnosed cytomegalovirus status with high sensitivity and specificity. Generally TCR sequences proved uncommon, though certain public TCRs appeared in numerous donors.

Clones were read by immunoSEQ multiplex PCR, and TCRdb kept only the in-frame ones, dropping some. In the table there are 100,000 to 150,000 clones, about 96% of which are singletons. The CDR3 extends over 14 amino acids. Losses at the gene ends were 5 bases for V and 0 bases for J; bases not matched to a gene: 3. The germline V gene encodes CDR1 LGHNA and CDR2 YNFKEQ. The TCR comes from a young man in good health and CMV-seronegative. The chain couples TRBV4-2 to TRBJ2-5; 7 bases map to TRBD2. The source material was PBMCs. The CDR3 loop reads CASSVAGDQETQYF. The CDR3 DNA sequence: TGTGCCAGCAGCGTGGCGGGGGACCAAGAGACCCAGTACTTC.